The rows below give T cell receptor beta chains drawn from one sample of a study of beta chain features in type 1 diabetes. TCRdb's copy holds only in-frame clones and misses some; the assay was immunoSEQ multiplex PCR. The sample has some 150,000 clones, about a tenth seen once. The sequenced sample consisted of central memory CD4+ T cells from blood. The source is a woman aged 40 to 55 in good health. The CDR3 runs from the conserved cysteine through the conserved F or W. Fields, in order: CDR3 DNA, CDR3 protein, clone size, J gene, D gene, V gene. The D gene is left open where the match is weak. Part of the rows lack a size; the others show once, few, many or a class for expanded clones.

cdr3_nt: TGTGCCAGCAGACCGGGACAGGCGGATTACGAGCAGTACTTC
cdr3_aa: CASRPGQADYEQYF
clone_size: -
j_call: TRBJ2-7
d_call: TRBD1
v_call: TRBV6-1

cdr3_nt: TGTGCCAGCAGCTTCCTTATGAACACTGAAGCTTTCTTT
cdr3_aa: CASSFLMNTEAFF
clone_size: few
j_call: TRBJ1-1
d_call: -
v_call: TRBV7-9

cdr3_nt: TGTGCCAGCAGTTTCCCCGTAGGGGGCGGAAGAGAGACCCAGTACTTC
cdr3_aa: CASSFPVGGGRETQYF
clone_size: -
j_call: TRBJ2-5
d_call: TRBD1
v_call: TRBV6-5

cdr3_nt: TGTGCCAGCTCCGTAGGACAGCTGAATCAGCCCCAGCATTTT
cdr3_aa: CASSVGQLNQPQHF
clone_size: -
j_call: TRBJ1-5
d_call: -
v_call: TRBV18

cdr3_nt: TGTGCCAGCAGCTCCGGGACTAGTCGTACCCAGTACTTC
cdr3_aa: CASSSGTSRTQYF
clone_size: few
j_call: TRBJ2-5
d_call: TRBD2
v_call: TRBV7-9

cdr3_nt: TGTGCCAGCAGCCCCCACCAGGGTGGAGAGACCCAGTACTTC
cdr3_aa: CASSPHQGGETQYF
clone_size: -
j_call: TRBJ2-5
d_call: -
v_call: TRBV28

cdr3_nt: TGTGCCACCGCGGTGGGACAGGGACCCTACGAGCAGTACTTC
cdr3_aa: CATAVGQGPYEQYF
clone_size: once
j_call: TRBJ2-7
d_call: TRBD1
v_call: TRBV2

cdr3_nt: TGCGCCAGCAGCCAGGCGCCGGGACAGAGTACCTACGAGCAGTACTTC
cdr3_aa: CASSQAPGQSTYEQYF
clone_size: few
j_call: TRBJ2-7
d_call: TRBD1
v_call: TRBV5-1

cdr3_nt: TGTGCCAGCACCGTTGCGGGGACAGGGGGCCCCGGGGAGCTGTTTTTT
cdr3_aa: CASTVAGTGGPGELFF
clone_size: few
j_call: TRBJ2-2
d_call: TRBD1
v_call: TRBV7-9

cdr3_nt: TGCAGCGTTGACCTAGCGGGGGGCATACCGACCCAGTACTTC
cdr3_aa: CSVDLAGGIPTQYF
clone_size: few
j_call: TRBJ2-5
d_call: TRBD2
v_call: TRBV29-1

cdr3_nt: TGTGCCAGCAGCGTAGGCGGGGGGCCGGGGACGCAGTATTTT
cdr3_aa: CASSVGGGPGTQYF
clone_size: few
j_call: TRBJ2-3
d_call: TRBD2
v_call: TRBV9

cdr3_nt: TGTGCCAGCAGTCGGGACAGACGGGGCAATCAGCCCCAGCATTTT
cdr3_aa: CASSRDRRGNQPQHF
clone_size: -
j_call: TRBJ1-5
d_call: TRBD1
v_call: TRBV2

cdr3_nt: TGCGCCAGCAGCCTTACGCTGGGGAGGAACACTGAAGCTTTCTTT
cdr3_aa: CASSLTLGRNTEAFF
clone_size: few
j_call: TRBJ1-1
d_call: -
v_call: TRBV4-3

cdr3_nt: TGCAGCGTTACCGGCAGGCTTACGGGGGGCTACACCTTC
cdr3_aa: CSVTGRLTGGYTF
clone_size: -
j_call: TRBJ1-2
d_call: -
v_call: TRBV29-1

cdr3_nt: TGTGCCAGCAGTTCCAGGACAGGGAGCCACTATGGCTACACCTTC
cdr3_aa: CASSSRTGSHYGYTF
clone_size: -
j_call: TRBJ1-2
d_call: TRBD1
v_call: TRBV27

cdr3_nt: TGTGCCAGCAGCTTAACGGAGGGGCTGGGCTACACCTTC
cdr3_aa: CASSLTEGLGYTF
clone_size: -
j_call: TRBJ1-2
d_call: -
v_call: TRBV7-9

cdr3_nt: TGTGCCAGCAGCCCCCGCATCGCCGGGGGAGCCAAAAACATTCAGTACTTC
cdr3_aa: CASSPRIAGGAKNIQYF
clone_size: -
j_call: TRBJ2-4
d_call: -
v_call: TRBV9

cdr3_nt: TGTGCCAGCAGCCGACTAGAAAGGATCTACGAGCAGTACTTC
cdr3_aa: CASSRLERIYEQYF
clone_size: few
j_call: TRBJ2-7
d_call: -
v_call: TRBV7-2

cdr3_nt: TGTGCCAGCAGCTTGGGAGGGGGACAGATTGGCACCTACGAGCAGTACTTC
cdr3_aa: CASSLGGGQIGTYEQYF
clone_size: few
j_call: TRBJ2-7
d_call: TRBD1
v_call: TRBV5-6

cdr3_nt: TGTGCCAGCAGCTTATACGGGACAGGAGGTTACGAGCAGTACTTC
cdr3_aa: CASSLYGTGGYEQYF
clone_size: few
j_call: TRBJ2-7
d_call: TRBD1
v_call: TRBV5-6

cdr3_nt: TGTGCCAGCAGCTTGGAGGGGAACTATGGCTACACCTTC
cdr3_aa: CASSLEGNYGYTF
clone_size: many
j_call: TRBJ1-2
d_call: -
v_call: TRBV5-4

cdr3_nt: TGTGCCAGCAGTCGCGACAGCTCCTCTGGAAACACCATATATTTT
cdr3_aa: CASSRDSSSGNTIYF
clone_size: -
j_call: TRBJ1-3
d_call: -
v_call: TRBV7-2